These 26 T cell receptor beta chains were sequenced from one sample in a study of cytomegalovirus exposure and HLA in healthy donors. PCR involved 60 Vbeta and 13 Jbeta primers. Some clones are missing from TCRdb's copy, which holds only in-frame ones; the method was immunoSEQ multiplex PCR. Here the sample spans some 150,000 clones, nearly 80% being singletons. Sequencing used PBMCs. These receptor sequences come from a male donor in good health and CMV-seronegative.

This clone appeared a few times. The genes are TRBV11-3 and TRBJ2-7; 10 bases align to TRBD1. J was trimmed by 6 bases and V by 6 bases; bases with no gene match: 5. The germline V gene encodes CDR1 SGHNT and CDR2 YENEEA. The CDR3 is 13 amino acids. CDR3: CASSRTGGSEQYF. CDR3 nucleotide sequence: TGTGCCAGCAGTCGGACAGGGGGGAGCGAGCAGTACTTC.

The chain carries TRBV4-2 and TRBJ1-2, with D tentatively TRBD1 (6 bases). The CDR3 is 14 residues long. Trimming cost V 5 bases and J 6 bases, with 16 bases left between them. Per germline, CDR1 LGHNA and CDR2 YNFKEQ. The CDR3 nucleotides read TGTGCCAGCAGCGAACCAGGGGAGAGGCATGGCTACACCTTC. It codes for CASSEPGERHGYTF.

The chain couples TRBV5-6 to TRBJ1-4; 7 bases fit TRBD1. Per germline, CDR1 SGHDT and CDR2 YYEEEE. The CDR3 length is 14 residues. J gave up 3 bases and V 3 bases, and 2 bases lay outside the gene matches. The CDR3 nucleotides are TGTGCCAGCAGCTACGGGACAGCTAATGAAAAACTGTTTTTT. Translation gives CASSYGTANEKLFF. The full variable domain, with the rest looked up from reference TRBV5-6 and TRBJ1-4, is DAGVTQSPTHLIKTRGQQVTLRCSPKSGHDTVSWYQQALGQGPQFIFQYYEEEERQRGNFPDRFSGHQFPNYSSELNVNALLLGDSALYLCASSYGTANEKLFFGSGTQLSVL.

The rearrangement uses TRBV6-5 and TRBJ1-2; the match to TRBD1 covers 7 bases. This CDR3 is 12 amino acids long. Germline trimming cut 5 bases from V and 8 bases from J; bases unmatched to any gene: 5. The V gene's germline CDR1 is MNHEY and CDR2 SVGAGI. The CDR3 DNA reads TGTGCCAGCAGTAGAACAGGGGAGGGCTACACCTTC. Its translation: CASSRTGEGYTF.

CDR3 loop: CASSIPGLVLYEQYF. CDR3 coding DNA: TGTGCCAGTAGTATACCCGGACTAGTCCTCTACGAGCAGTACTTC. The V gene is TRBV19, the J gene TRBJ2-7, with TRBD2 identical over 7 bases. The germline CDR1 and CDR2 sequences are LNHDA and SQIVND (reference sequence). This CDR3 has 15 amino acids. The trim removed 2 bases at V and 3 bases at J, leaving 7 bases unmatched.

This chain connects TRBV7-8 to TRBJ2-3; 11 bases map to TRBD2. This CDR3 is 18 amino acids long. Germline V lookup: CDR1 SGHVS, CDR2 FQNEAQ. V shed 3 bases, J shed 0 bases, and the junction held 8 bases outside the gene matches. CDR3 DNA: TGTGCCAGCAGCTTGGACATCACTAGCGGGGGCAGCACAGATACGCAGTATTTT. As protein: CASSLDITSGGSTDTQYF.

The rearrangement joins TRBV6-5 to TRBJ1-3; 7 nucleotides line up with TRBD1. Germline CDR1 and CDR2: MNHEY and SVGAGI. V shed 6 bases, J shed 0 bases, and the junction held 2 bases outside the gene matches. The CDR3 covers 14 residues. As DNA, the CDR3 is TGTGCCAGCAGATCAGGGGGCTCTGGAAACACCATATATTTT. This encodes CASRSGGSGNTIYF.

The chain has TRBV2 and TRBJ2-1, with D perhaps matching TRBD1 (6 bases). Germline-derived CDR1 and CDR2 are SNHLY and FYNNEI. The CDR3 covers 12 residues. CDR3 region: CWGRGSYNEQFF. Here the CDR3 DNA reads TGTTGGGGCAGGGGATCCTACAATGAGCAGTTCTTC.

J is TRBJ2-7 and V is TRBV25-1, with TRBD1 matching 10 bases. Losses at the gene ends were 5 bases for V and 6 bases for J; bases not matched to a gene: 10. The CDR3 is 15 amino acids. CDR1 and CDR2 (germline): MGHDK, SYGVNS. CDR3 amino acids: CASSKTLTGGFEQYF. CDR3 sequence (DNA): TGTGCCAGCAGTAAGACGTTGACAGGGGGCTTCGAGCAGTACTTC.

A remark on this clone: The sample has other DNA sequences that encode this CDR3 too. This chain connects TRBV4-1 to TRBJ2-1, with a possible D match to TRBD2 (5 bases). This CDR3 has 16 amino acids. Between the trimmed V and J ends, which lost 0 bases and 0 bases, there was a span of 9 bases. CDR1 is MGHRA and CDR2 is YSYEKL in the germline V gene. The CDR3, as DNA: TGCGCCAGCAGCCAAGATGAGGGTAGCTCCTACAATGAGCAGTTCTTC. This encodes CASSQDEGSSYNEQFF.

The chain has TRBV2 and TRBJ1-1, with 8 bases identical to TRBD1. Losses at the gene ends were 7 bases for V and 0 bases for J; bases not matched to a gene: 1. Per the germline V gene, CDR1 is SNHLY and CDR2 is FYNNEI. CDR3 length equals 13 residues. Here the CDR3 reads CASKGQVNTEAFF. The CDR3 bases are TGTGCCAGCAAGGGACAGGTGAACACTGAAGCTTTCTTT.

The rearrangement links TRBV15 to TRBJ2-7, with unresolved D. Germline-derived CDR1 and CDR2 are LNHNV and YYDKDF (reference sequence). The CDR3 covers 12 residues. V was cut by 0 bases and J by 6 bases, with 6 bases left in between. In nucleotides, the CDR3 is TGTGCCACCAGCAGAGATTCGGGCGAGCAGTACTTC. Translating it yields CATSRDSGEQYF.

The chain couples TRBV5-1 to TRBJ2-1, with D perhaps TRBD2 (5 bases). This CDR3 contains 15 residues. Germline CDR1 and CDR2: SGHRS and YFSETQ. The V and J ends lost 4 bases and 5 bases respectively, with 16 bases between them. For the CDR3, the DNA is TGCGCCAGCAGCGGCACTACCGCCGGGGACAATGAGCAGTTCTTC. It codes for CASSGTTAGDNEQFF.

DNA of the CDR3: TGTGCCAGCAGCTTAGCGTATACGGGTGGAAACACCATATATTTT. Translated, it gives CASSLAYTGGNTIYF. The rearrangement uses TRBV7-2 and TRBJ1-3; D is ambiguous. V was trimmed by 0 bases and J by 3 bases, leaving 9 bases between them. The CDR3 spans 15 residues. Germline V gene data show CDR1 as SGHTA and CDR2 as FQGNSA.

This sequence joins TRBV13 and TRBJ2-1; TRBD2 matches at 11 bases. This CDR3 comprises 19 residues. The V and J ends lost 6 bases and 1 base, in that order; junction bases with no gene match: 14. Germline V gene data show CDR1 as PRHDT and CDR2 as FYEKMQ (reference sequence). The CDR3: CASSSNLAGGPESYNEQFF. As DNA, the CDR3 is TGTGCCAGCAGTTCCAACCTAGCGGGGGGCCCAGAGTCCTACAATGAGCAGTTCTTC.

This clone has more than one count but fewer than ten. CDR3 region: CASSLRKTGDLNTEAFF. CDR3 sequence (DNA): TGTGCCAGCAGCTTGCGTAAGACAGGCGACCTGAACACTGAAGCTTTCTTT. The chain employs TRBV5-8 and TRBJ1-1; a possible D gene is TRBD1 (6 bases). The CDR3 runs 17 residues. Germline-derived CDR1 and CDR2 are SGHTS and YDEGEE. The germline V and J ends were trimmed by 1 base and 0 bases, with 16 bases remaining between them.

The chain carries TRBV7-3 and TRBJ2-2; D is perhaps TRBD1 (6 bases). The germline V gene has CDR1 SGHTA and CDR2 FQGTGA. Trimming cost V 5 bases and J 4 bases, with 11 bases left between them. CDR3 length: 14 residues. The CDR3 is CASSPGTFTGELFF. The CDR3 bases are TGTGCCAGCAGCCCCGGGACATTCACCGGGGAGCTGTTTTTT.

V is TRBV6-6 and J is TRBJ2-7; a weak D match, TRBD2 (6 bases). CDR3 length: 16 amino acids. CDR1 is MNHNY, CDR2 SVGAGI, per germline (reference sequence). V was trimmed by 0 bases and J by 2 bases, leaving 14 bases between them. CDR3 sequence: CASSYSEGPRAYEQYF. CDR3 DNA sequence: TGTGCCAGCAGTTACTCGGAGGGACCCCGGGCCTACGAGCAGTACTTC.

The V call is TRBV7-2, the J call TRBJ2-5; D gene uncertain. The J call may be in error: the DNA end matches TRBJ2-7 better. CDR3 size: 12 residues. The V gene's germline CDR1 is SGHTA and CDR2 FQGNSA. The DNA of the CDR3 is TGTGCCAGCAGCACCGCGAGCTACGAGCAGTACTTC. Translating it yields CASSTASYEQYF.

The chain combines TRBV2 with TRBJ2-5; TRBD2 matches at 9 bases. V shed 7 bases and J 2 bases; nucleotides not matched to a gene: 8. This CDR3 region has 15 residues. Per germline, CDR1 SNHLY and CDR2 FYNNEI. CDR3 in amino acids: CASTRATSGQETQYF. The CDR3 DNA reads TGTGCCAGCACCCGCGCGACTAGCGGACAAGAGACCCAGTACTTC.

The chain combines TRBV9 with TRBJ2-3; 7 bases match TRBD2. Trimming took 3 bases from V and 2 from J; bases not matched to a gene: 15. This CDR3 region has 18 residues. Germline V gene data show CDR1 as SGDLS and CDR2 as YYNGEE. As DNA, the CDR3 is TGTGCCAGCAGCGATGACCCAGGGCGGGGGTCATTCACAGATACGCAGTATTTT. This translates into CASSDDPGRGSFTDTQYF.

The V call is TRBV21-1, the J call TRBJ2-7; the tabulated D call, TRBD1, remains unverified against the DNA. TRBV21-1 is a pseudogene segment. The CDR3 spans 17 residues. CDR3 region: CASSKVEIGGSNYEQYF. Here the CDR3 DNA reads TGTGCCAGCAGCAAAGTTGAAATAGGGGGAAGTAATTACGAGCAGTACTTC.

V and J are TRBV9 and TRBJ2-1; TRBD1 is a possible D gene (5 bases). CDR3 length: 13 residues. Germline values: CDR1 SGDLS, CDR2 YYNGEE. V was pared by 4 bases and J by 4 bases, with 9 bases between. The CDR3 spells CASSLQGYNEQFF. CDR3 DNA sequence: TGTGCCAGCAGCCTCCAGGGTTACAATGAGCAGTTCTTC.

The rearrangement joins TRBV29-1 to TRBJ2-7; D may be TRBD2 (5 bases). The CDR3 has 14 residues. Germline V gene data show CDR1 as SQVTM and CDR2 as ANQGSEA. V was shortened by 6 bases and J by 2 bases, with 17 bases between the two germline ends. In DNA, the CDR3 is TGCAGCGTAGACCACTCTCGGGATGCCTACGAGCAGTACTTC. Translating gives CSVDHSRDAYEQYF.

This clone was counted between two and nine times. The rearrangement uses TRBV4-1 and TRBJ2-7; 11 bases are shared with TRBD1. V was pared by 3 bases and J by 6 bases, with 10 bases of the junction left unmatched. The CDR3 length is 16 residues. Germline loops: CDR1 MGHRA, CDR2 YSYEKL. In nucleotides, the CDR3 is TGCGCCAGCAGCCAGGTTGGAGGACAGGGGGCGGGCGAGCAGTACTTC. Amino acid sequence: CASSQVGGQGAGEQYF.

This clone was recorded once. The chain employs TRBV30 and TRBJ2-7; the D gene is possibly TRBD1 (5 bases). Germline V CDR1 and CDR2: GTSNPN, SVGIG (reference sequence). The germline V and J ends were trimmed by 3 bases and 1 base, with 13 bases remaining between them. CDR3 length: 14 amino acids. The DNA of the CDR3 is TGTGCCTGGAGCCGCCCGGACACATCCTACGAGCAGTACTTC. Protein sequence: CAWSRPDTSYEQYF.